A selection of T cell receptor beta chains follows, all from one sample in a study of cytomegalovirus exposure and HLA in healthy donors. Here immunoSEQ multiplex PCR was the method, and the copy in TCRdb shows in-frame clones only, minus some. The sample records 150,000 to 200,000 clones, around 78% being singletons. The sample taken for sequencing was PBMCs. These receptors originate from a man younger than 40 in good health and CMV-seronegative. The CDR3 runs from the conserved cysteine through the conserved F or W.

>TRBV6-1|TRBJ1-2
CASRREAGTIGYTF
>TRBV11-2|TRBJ2-3
CASSLDGGSTDTQYF
>TRBV5-5|TRBJ2-7
CASTSGGGYEQYF
>TRBV5-1|TRBJ2-7
CASSSDSYEQYF
>TRBV10-2|TRBJ2-7
CASTLRTGLYEQYF
>TRBV9|TRBJ2-1
CASSGPGVYDEQFF
>TRBV27|TRBJ2-2
CASTGLMEGTGELFF
>TRBV12-5|TRBJ1-2
CASGFGQNYGYTF
>TRBV4-1|TRBJ2-2
CASSPIMGGTGELFF
>TRBV10-1|TRBJ2-3
CASSDRTSGSTDTQYF
>TRBV11-3|TRBJ2-1
CASSYLAGGPGYNEQFF
>TRBV6-1|TRBJ2-3
CATGAGQGADTQYF
>TRBV4-1|TRBJ2-1
CASSPDSSYYNEQFF
>TRBV5-4|TRBJ2-7
CASSLAPGSSYEQYF
>TRBV4-1|TRBJ2-4
CASSAGTGGIGNIQYF
>TRBV7-9|TRBJ1-6
CASSTQGVGNSPLHF
>TRBV6-4|TRBJ2-1
CASRRVAGGAYNEQFF
>TRBV2|TRBJ1-2
CASRIGGGYVPIVF
>TRBV11-2|TRBJ2-7
CASSLALALEQYF
>TRBV11-2|TRBJ2-7
CASSSKLAGLWDEQYF
>TRBV28|TRBJ2-7
CASSLIGQGAGEQYF
>TRBV5-1|TRBJ1-1
CASSQRQVSEAFF
>TRBV25-1|TRBJ2-3
CASSEYSPDTQYF
>TRBV4-1|TRBJ2-3
CASSQGDGRGTDTQYF
>TRBV5-6|TRBJ1-1
CASSLQVDEAFF
>TRBV28|TRBJ1-6
CALGGNSPLHF
>TRBV7-3|TRBJ1-3
CASSLNRGNTIYF
>TRBV2|TRBJ1-4
CASRDQQGFKLKLFF
>TRBV5-1|TRBJ2-1
CASSREPGLAENEQFF
>TRBV2|TRBJ2-5
CASSFDTVQETQYF
>TRBV5-1|TRBJ1-5
CASSLVSGGNQPQHF
>TRBV9|TRBJ2-1
CASSPNSGRISNEQFF
>TRBV19|TRBJ2-5
CASNPTGNEETQYF
>TRBV6-1|TRBJ1-1
CAVFGTEAFF
>TRBV11-2|TRBJ1-2
CASSSRWQGADGYTF
>TRBV5-1|TRBJ1-6
CASKTGQNNSPLHF
>TRBV10-2|TRBJ1-1
CASSGQVTTEAFF
>TRBV5-1|TRBJ1-2
CASSPDSNYGYTF
>TRBV11-2|TRBJ1-4
CASSSQTGIGEKLFF
>TRBV12-5|TRBJ2-3
CASGTGGADTQYF
>TRBV7-3|TRBJ2-1
CASSRLRSNEQFF